A selection of T cell receptor beta chains follows, all from one sample in a study of CD8 T cells in Susac syndrome. Each CDR3 protein gets one entry after TCRdb re-called the immunoSEQ multiplex PCR reads with MiXCR. The sample holds some 57,000 distinct CDR3 sequences, more than 80% seen once. The sample consisted of CD8+ T cells from PBMCs. Receptors originate from a human donor in good health. CDR3s include the opening cysteine and the closing phenylalanine or tryptophan. A D gene is named only where the DNA matches it firmly. For some rows the clone size is stated as once, few or many, or as a class when expanded; others skip it.

V	D	J	size	CDR3	DNA
TRBV4-2	TRBD1	TRBJ1-1	NA	CASSPYLGTVNTEAFF	TGTGCCAGCAGCCCCTACCTTGGGACAGTGAACACTGAAGCTTTCTTT
TRBV14	NA	TRBJ2-1	NA	CASSHPGDEGNEQFF	TGTGCCAGCAGTCACCCGGGCGATGAGGGCAATGAGCAGTTCTTC
TRBV4-1	TRBD1	TRBJ2-3	NA	CASSTPILQGARTDTQYF	TGCGCCAGCAGCACTCCGATACTGCAGGGGGCTCGCACAGATACGCAGTATTTT
TRBV7-9	NA	TRBJ1-2	once	CASSFEFGGRSYGYTF	TGTGCCAGCAGCTTTGAGTTCGGGGGGCGCAGCTATGGCTACACCTTC
TRBV29-1	NA	TRBJ2-5	NA	CSVEDPGEGIQETQYF	TGCAGCGTTGAAGATCCCGGTGAGGGGATCCAAGAGACCCAGTACTTC
TRBV4-1	NA	TRBJ1-4	NA	CASSLNPLYGGEKLFF	TGCGCCAGCAGCCTGAACCCCCTTTATGGCGGTGAAAAACTGTTTTTT
TRBV7-9	NA	TRBJ2-3	NA	CASSDSTDTQYF	TGTGCCAGCAGTGACAGCACAGATACGCAGTATTTT
TRBV27	TRBD1	TRBJ2-7	NA	CASSFGTGVYEQYF	TGTGCCAGCAGTTTCGGGACAGGGGTCTACGAGCAGTACTTC
TRBV7-9	TRBD1	TRBJ1-5	NA	CASRGTGPYQPQHF	TGTGCCAGCAGAGGGACAGGCCCATATCAGCCCCAGCATTTT
TRBV5-4	TRBD1	TRBJ1-2	NA	CASTGGNYGYTF	TGTGCCAGTACAGGGGGGAACTATGGCTACACCTTC
TRBV6-1	NA	TRBJ1-6	once	CASSLRDPDVSPLHF	TGTGCCAGTTCACTCCGGGACCCGGACGTCTCACCCCTCCACTTT
TRBV12-3/TRBV12-4	NA	TRBJ1-1	NA	CASSSPGTEAFF	TGTGCCAGCAGTTCCCCAGGCACTGAAGCTTTCTTT
TRBV14	NA	TRBJ2-1	NA	CASSQLADEQFF	TGTGCCAGCAGCCAACTAGCCGATGAGCAGTTCTTC
TRBV7-9	TRBD1	TRBJ2-2	NA	CASSFSGQVNTGELFF	TGTGCCAGCAGCTTTTCGGGACAGGTTAACACCGGGGAGCTGTTTTTT
TRBV19	TRBD1	TRBJ1-1	NA	CASSRQGVWNTEAFF	TGTGCCAGTAGTAGACAGGGGGTCTGGAACACTGAAGCTTTCTTT
TRBV9	NA	TRBJ1-1	NA	CASSAALDRLNTEAFF	TGTGCCAGCAGCGCCGCTCTGGACAGACTGAACACTGAAGCTTTCTTT
TRBV6-5	TRBD2	TRBJ2-1	NA	CASSSEAGGSYNEQFF	TGTGCCAGCAGTTCCGAAGCGGGGGGATCCTACAATGAGCAGTTCTTC